The 29 T cell receptor beta chains below all came from one sample that was sequenced in a study of cytomegalovirus exposure and HLA in healthy donors. Primers: 60 Vbeta forward and 13 Jbeta reverse. Only in-frame clones appear in the TCRdb table, and some are missing; sequencing was by immunoSEQ multiplex PCR. The table lists more than 45,000 clones. Source material: PBMCs. The receptor source for this set is a woman between 55 and 75 years old in good health and CMV-seropositive.

The chain employs TRBV6-5 and TRBJ2-2; 13 bases align to TRBD2. This CDR3 region has 15 residues. Per the germline V gene, CDR1 is MNHEY and CDR2 is SVGAGI. The V and J ends lost 10 bases and 4 bases, in that order; junction bases with no gene match: 6. The CDR3 sequence: CATTSGGAGTGELFF. Written as DNA, the CDR3 is TGTGCCACTACTAGCGGGGGGGCAGGCACCGGGGAGCTGTTTTTT.

The chain carries TRBV4-1 and TRBJ2-1; 10 nucleotides match TRBD2. The junction had 7 bases not matched to a gene; V was cut back by 3 bases and J by 5 bases. In germline, CDR1 is MGHRA, CDR2 YSYEKL. CDR3 length equals 16 residues. This chain's CDR3 is CASSQVSGGLNNEQFF. The CDR3 DNA sequence: TGCGCCAGCAGCCAGGTTAGCGGGGGGCTAAACAATGAGCAGTTCTTC.

V and J are TRBV7-9 and TRBJ1-6; perhaps TRBD1 as D (5 bases). Trimming stripped 5 bases from V and 7 bases from J, with 18 bases between. From germline, CDR1 is SEHNR and CDR2 FQNEAQ (reference sequence). The CDR3 runs to 16 residues. As DNA, the CDR3 is TGTGCCAGCAGCGTAAGCACCGGGACTTGGAATTCACCCCTCCACTTT. Residues: CASSVSTGTWNSPLHF.

The CDR3 reads CASTLQWGTQGGYTF. CDR3 DNA sequence: TGTGCCAGCACCTTACAATGGGGGACTCAAGGCGGCTACACCTTC. This sequence joins TRBV27 and TRBJ1-2, with D possibly TRBD1 on 5 matching bases. V was pared by 7 bases and J by 8 bases, with 23 bases between. The CDR3 sequence is 15 residues long. The germline CDR1 and CDR2 sequences are MNHEY and SMNVEV (reference sequence).

The rearrangement joins TRBV18 to TRBJ2-7; possible D gene TRBD1, 6 bases. V gave up 1 base and J gave up 3 bases, with 7 bases separating them. Germline V gene sequence: CDR1 KGHSH, CDR2 LQKENI. This CDR3 region has 13 residues. For the CDR3, the DNA is TGTGCCAGCTCACCACAGACAGGCTACGAGCAGTACTTC. Translated, it gives CASSPQTGYEQYF. The complete variable domain, with remaining parts taken from reference TRBV18 and TRBJ2-7, reads NAGVMQNPRHLVRRRGQEARLRCSPMKGHSHVYWYRQLPEEGLKFMVYLQKENIIDESGMPKERFSAEFPKEGPSILRIQQVVRGDSAAYFCASSPQTGYEQYFGPGTRLTVT.

For this clone: Other DNA sequences in the sample encode the same CDR3. The J gene is TRBJ2-7, the V gene TRBV5-6; 12 nucleotides line up with TRBD1. The CDR3 covers 18 residues. Germline values: CDR1 SGHDT, CDR2 YYEEEE. V lost 5 bases to trimming and J lost 3 bases; unmatched junction nucleotides: 15. CDR3: CASRAPGTGGTNRYEQYF. In nucleotides, the CDR3 is TGTGCCAGCAGGGCTCCCGGGACAGGGGGCACCAACCGCTACGAGCAGTACTTC.

This chain connects TRBV5-4 to TRBJ1-2; 7 bases agree with TRBD1. The V gene end was trimmed by 6 bases and the J gene end by 4 bases; junction bases not matched to a gene: 12. Looked up from germline, CDR1 is SGHNT and CDR2 is YYREEE (reference sequence). This CDR3 comprises 15 residues. This chain's CDR3 is CASTVGTEILYGYTF. The DNA for the CDR3 is TGTGCCAGCACCGTCGGGACAGAGATCCTCTATGGCTACACCTTC.

V usage is TRBV7-2 and J usage is TRBJ1-5; D is possibly TRBD1 (6 bases). Trimming left V 2 bases short and J 1 base short, with 12 bases between. Per germline, CDR1 SGHTA and CDR2 FQGNSA. The CDR3 spans 16 residues. CDR3: CASSLMRGTSNQPQHF. Written as DNA, the CDR3 is TGTGCCAGCAGCTTAATGAGGGGGACGAGCAATCAGCCCCAGCATTTT.

The chain combines TRBV6-1 with TRBJ1-3, with TRBD1 identical over 11 bases. CDR3 length equals 15 residues. J gave up 1 base and V 11 bases, and 7 bases lay outside the gene matches. Germline lookup yields CDR1 MNHNS and CDR2 SASEGT. The CDR3 sequence: CAGGQGARSGNTIYF. Here the CDR3 DNA reads TGTGCCGGTGGACAGGGGGCTAGGTCTGGAAACACCATATATTTT.

Of note for this clone: Other DNA sequences in this specimen translate into the identical CDR3. The chain joins TRBV28 to TRBJ1-2; 7 bases are shared with TRBD1. CDR3 length: 14 amino acids. The junction had 12 bases not matched to a gene; V was cut back by 7 bases and J by 7 bases. Germline CDR1 is MDHEN and CDR2 is SYDVKM. As DNA, the CDR3 is TGTGCCAGCACCCTCCCCCTACAGGGGTCTGGCTACACCTTC. This translates into CASTLPLQGSGYTF.

The rearrangement uses TRBV25-1 and TRBJ1-1; maybe TRBD1 (6 bases). V lost 6 bases and J 4 bases, leaving 18 bases between the germline ends. CDR3 length equals 15 residues. The germline V gene has CDR1 MGHDK and CDR2 SYGVNS. In DNA form, the CDR3 reads TGTGCCAGCAGCGATCCAGGGGTTAAGGGCACTGAAGCTTTCTTT. It specifies CASSDPGVKGTEAFF.

This sequence joins TRBV12-5 and TRBJ1-5; maybe TRBD1 (5 bases). The CDR3 totals 14 residues. Per germline, CDR1 LGHNT and CDR2 FRNRAP. The ends were cut back, 8 bases at V and 4 bases at J, with 15 bases in the middle. The CDR3 loop is CASWLGGVNQPQHF. As DNA, the CDR3 is TGTGCTAGTTGGTTAGGAGGGGTGAATCAGCCCCAGCATTTT.

The rearrangement joins TRBV18 to TRBJ1-1; 7 bases are a match to TRBD1. Germline V CDR1 and CDR2: KGHSH, LQKENI. With 2 bases clipped from V and 10 bases from J, the junction kept 10 bases outside the gene matches. CDR3 length: 14 residues. CDR3 loop: CASSPFGQAPGAFF. The CDR3 coding sequence is TGTGCCAGCTCACCATTCGGACAGGCCCCTGGAGCTTTCTTT. The full variable domain, completed using reference TRBV18 and TRBJ1-1, is NAGVMQNPRHLVRRRGQEARLRCSPMKGHSHVYWYRQLPEEGLKFMVYLQKENIIDESGMPKERFSAEFPKEGPSILRIQQVVRGDSAAYFCASSPFGQAPGAFFGQGTRLTVV.

The chain couples TRBV13 to TRBJ2-1; 7 nucleotides agree with TRBD1. CDR3 length equals 14 residues. V lost 5 bases, J lost 7 bases, and 8 bases stayed unmatched. The germline V gene encodes CDR1 PRHDT and CDR2 FYEKMQ (reference sequence). The DNA for the CDR3 is TGTGCCAGCAGCACGCCGACAGGGATAAATGAGCAGTTCTTC. This gives the protein CASSTPTGINEQFF.

The chain employs TRBV2 and TRBJ1-5; 10 bases are a match to TRBD1. The CDR3 extends over 17 amino acids. Germline V gene sequence: CDR1 SNHLY, CDR2 FYNNEI. Trimming at V came to 4 bases and at J to 0 bases, leaving 6 bases not matched to a gene. CDR3 in DNA: TGTGCCAGCAGTGCCGGGACAGGGGCTTATAGCAATCAGCCCCAGCATTTT. Protein product: CASSAGTGAYSNQPQHF. Looking up the rest from reference TRBV2 and TRBJ1-5 gives the full variable domain: EPEVTQTPSHQVTQMGQEVILRCVPISNHLYFYWYRQILGQKVEFLVSFYNNEISEKSEIFDDQFSVERPDGSNFTLKIRSTKLEDSAMYFCASSAGTGAYSNQPQHFGDGTRLSIL.

This chain uses TRBV9 with TRBJ1-1, with TRBD1 matching over 7 bases. This CDR3 is built from 16 residues. With V trimmed by 3 bases and J by 1 base, 9 bases remained unmatched. The germline V gene encodes CDR1 SGDLS and CDR2 YYNGEE. CDR3 sequence: CASSEPTGARNTEAFF. In DNA, the CDR3 is TGTGCCAGCAGCGAGCCTACAGGGGCACGGAACACTGAAGCTTTCTTT.

V is TRBV13 and J is TRBJ1-2; TRBD1 matches at 8 bases. V lost 5 bases, J lost 5 bases, and 7 bases stayed unmatched. CDR1 and CDR2 (germline): PRHDT, FYEKMQ (reference sequence). The CDR3 consists of 14 residues. CDR3 DNA sequence: TGTGCCAGCAGCCCCCGGACAGGGCAGTATGGCTACACCTTC. This gives the protein CASSPRTGQYGYTF.

V gene TRBV27 combines with J gene TRBJ1-1, with D possibly TRBD1 on 6 matching bases. V was clipped by 5 bases and J by 0 bases, with 16 bases between them. The CDR3 runs to 16 residues. Germline CDR1 reads MNHEY; CDR2 reads SMNVEV (reference sequence). The CDR3 DNA follows: TGTGCCAGCAGTCCCGGGACACCACCTTTGAACACTGAAGCTTTCTTT. It translates to CASSPGTPPLNTEAFF.

V is TRBV19 and J is TRBJ1-5; TRBD1 agrees at 11 bases. After removal of 6 bases from V and 8 bases from J, the junction contained 3 bases not matched to a gene. The CDR3 is 13 residues long. CDR1 is LNHDA, CDR2 SQIVND, per germline (reference sequence). CDR3: CASRRDRGKPQHF. DNA for the CDR3: TGTGCCAGTAGGAGGGACAGGGGGAAGCCCCAGCATTTT.

The rearrangement uses TRBV6-5 and TRBJ1-1, with D unresolved. V dropped 0 bases and J dropped 6 bases, with 14 bases sitting between them. The CDR3 spans 15 residues. Germline V lookup: CDR1 MNHEY, CDR2 SVGAGI. CDR3 amino acids: CASSYSDGWPSEAFF. The CDR3 DNA reads TGTGCCAGCAGTTACTCCGACGGGTGGCCCTCTGAAGCTTTCTTT.

The rearrangement joins TRBV7-6 to TRBJ2-3; 16 bases agree with TRBD2. After removal of 5 bases from V and 4 bases from J, the junction contained 9 bases not matched to a gene. The length of the CDR3 is 18 residues. In germline, CDR1 is SGHVS, CDR2 FNYEAQ. Written as DNA, the CDR3 is TGTGCCAGCAGCCCTGGGACTAGCGGGGGGGCCATGTCAGATACGCAGTATTTT. Translating gives CASSPGTSGGAMSDTQYF.

The J gene is TRBJ2-7, the V gene TRBV6-5, with 8 bases lining up with TRBD1. This CDR3 is 14 amino acids long. Per the germline V gene, CDR1 is MNHEY and CDR2 is SVGAGI. The V and J ends lost 5 bases and 4 bases, in that order; junction bases with no gene match: 7. The DNA for the CDR3 is TGTGCCAGCAGTCTTACCCAGGGGGCGTACGAGCAGTACTTC. Translation gives CASSLTQGAYEQYF.

The V call is TRBV18, the J call TRBJ2-1; 11 nucleotides match TRBD2. The V gene's germline CDR1 is KGHSH and CDR2 LQKENI. V trimming: 5 bases; J trimming: 8 bases; junction bases outside the gene matches: 5. The CDR3 runs 14 residues. The CDR3 DNA is TGTGCCAGCTCATCTATAGCGGGGGGGCATGAGCAGTTCTTC. This gives the protein CASSSIAGGHEQFF.

The chain employs TRBV27 and TRBJ1-5; D is perhaps TRBD1 (5 bases). This CDR3 comprises 13 residues. Between the trimmed V and J ends, which lost 3 bases and 6 bases, there was a span of 9 bases. Germline V gene sequence: CDR1 MNHEY, CDR2 SMNVEV (reference sequence). CDR3 in amino acids: CASSFQGGQPQHF. The CDR3 nucleotides are TGTGCCAGCAGTTTCCAGGGTGGTCAGCCCCAGCATTTT.

V and J are TRBV15 and TRBJ2-1, with TRBD1 matching over 8 bases. V lost 4 bases, J lost 12 bases, and 11 bases stayed unmatched. The germline CDR1 and CDR2 sequences are LNHNV and YYDKDF (reference sequence). The CDR3 consists of 14 residues. CDR3 sequence: CATSKGQGATGQFF. The CDR3 coding sequence is TGTGCCACCAGCAAAGGACAGGGAGCTACTGGGCAGTTCTTC.

The gene calls are TRBV10-3 and TRBJ1-6; tentatively, D is TRBD1 (6 bases). CDR3 length equals 13 residues. Trimming shortened V by 7 bases and J by 7 bases, and 11 bases separated the two germline ends. Germline CDR1 ENHRY, CDR2 SYGVKD. CDR3 coding DNA: TGTGCCATCACCGAAGGACAGAATTCACCCCTCCACTTT. As protein: CAITEGQNSPLHF.

The chain has TRBV12-5 and TRBJ1-5, with D possibly being TRBD1 (5 bases). CDR1 LGHNT and CDR2 FRNRAP come from the germline V gene. Trimming cost V 3 bases and J 0 bases, with 12 bases left between them. The CDR3 is made up of 16 amino acids. The CDR3 DNA sequence: TGTGCTAGTGGTTTCACGACAGACCATAGCAATCAGCCCCAGCATTTT. It specifies CASGFTTDHSNQPQHF.

The chain has TRBV19 and TRBJ1-5, with D possibly being TRBD1 (5 bases). Trimming removed 7 bases at V and 4 bases at J, with 20 bases between. This CDR3 spans 16 amino acids. The germline V gene encodes CDR1 LNHDA and CDR2 SQIVND (reference sequence). CDR3 sequence: CASKPQTGSGNQPQHF. The CDR3 coding sequence is TGTGCCAGTAAACCCCAAACAGGAAGTGGAAATCAGCCCCAGCATTTT.

The CDR3 loop reads CASSVGAGTEYYNEQFF. Here the CDR3 DNA reads TGTGCCAGCAGTGTAGGAGCCGGGACAGAGTACTACAATGAGCAGTTCTTC. The chain combines TRBV6-1 with TRBJ2-1; TRBD1 agrees at 7 bases. The trim removed 4 bases at V and 3 bases at J, leaving 12 bases unmatched. CDR3 length equals 17 residues. Germline values: CDR1 MNHNS, CDR2 SASEGT.